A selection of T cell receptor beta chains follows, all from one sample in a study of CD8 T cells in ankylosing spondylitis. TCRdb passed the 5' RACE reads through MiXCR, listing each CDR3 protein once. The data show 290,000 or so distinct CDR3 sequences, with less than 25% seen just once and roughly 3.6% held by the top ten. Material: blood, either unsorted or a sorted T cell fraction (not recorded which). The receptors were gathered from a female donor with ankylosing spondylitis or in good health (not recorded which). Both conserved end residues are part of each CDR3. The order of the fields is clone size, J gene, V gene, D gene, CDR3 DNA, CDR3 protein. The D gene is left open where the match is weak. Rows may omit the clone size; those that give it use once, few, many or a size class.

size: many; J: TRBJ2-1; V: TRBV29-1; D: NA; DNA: TGCAGCGTCCATACTAGTTTGGATGAGCAGTTCTTC; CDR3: CSVHTSLDEQFF
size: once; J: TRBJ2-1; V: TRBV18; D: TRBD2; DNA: TGTGCCAGCTCAGAACGGGAGGGGCCCTACAATGAGCAGTTCTTC; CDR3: CASSEREGPYNEQFF
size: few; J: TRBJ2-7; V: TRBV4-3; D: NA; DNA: TGCGCCAGCAGCCAAGAGGAAGGGTTTACCTACGAGCAGTACTTC; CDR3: CASSQEEGFTYEQYF
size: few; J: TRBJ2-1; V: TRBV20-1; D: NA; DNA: TGCAGTGCTAGGGCCCCCTATGAGCCTAGAGGACAGTTCTTC; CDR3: CSARAPYEPRGQFF
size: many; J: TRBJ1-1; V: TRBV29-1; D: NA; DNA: TGCAGCGTTGCCCCGGGGACAAAGAACACTGAAGCTTTCTTT; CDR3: CSVAPGTKNTEAFF
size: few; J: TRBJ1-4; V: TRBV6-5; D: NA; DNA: TGTGCCAGCAGTTACCGATACGACAGCTACGAAAAACTGTTTTTT; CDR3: CASSYRYDSYEKLFF
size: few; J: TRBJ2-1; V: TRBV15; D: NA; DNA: TGTGCCACCAGCAGGATAGTTTCCTACAATGAGCAGTTCTTC; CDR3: CATSRIVSYNEQFF
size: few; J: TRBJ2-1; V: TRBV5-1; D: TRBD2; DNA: TGCGCCAGCAATTCAGCGGGAGGGAATGAGCAGTTCTTC; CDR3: CASNSAGGNEQFF
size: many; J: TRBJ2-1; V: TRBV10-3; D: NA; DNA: TGTGCCATCAACCATCTAGGAAACAATGAGCAGTTCTTC; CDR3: CAINHLGNNEQFF
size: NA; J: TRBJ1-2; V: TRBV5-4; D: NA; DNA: TGTGCCAGCAGCGTCGAAAGACCTTATGGCTACACCTTC; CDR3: CASSVERPYGYTF
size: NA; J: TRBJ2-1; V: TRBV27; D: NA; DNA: TGTGCCAGCAGTCAACGGCCGGGATCGTGGGAGCAGTTCTTC; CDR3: CASSQRPGSWEQFF
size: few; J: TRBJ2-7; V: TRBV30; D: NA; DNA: TGTGCCTGGAGTGGCGTGGGCGAGCAGTACTTC; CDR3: CAWSGVGEQYF
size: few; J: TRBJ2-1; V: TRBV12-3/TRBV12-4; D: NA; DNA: TGTGCCAGCAGTTTACTAGGTGACTGGAGGGGGAATGAGCAGTTCTTC; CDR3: CASSLLGDWRGNEQFF
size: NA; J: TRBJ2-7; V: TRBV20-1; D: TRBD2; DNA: TGCAGTGCTAGTTTGGGACTACGGTTCGAGCAGTACTTC; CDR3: CSASLGLRFEQYF
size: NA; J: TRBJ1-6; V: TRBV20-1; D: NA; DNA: TGCAGTGCTAGAGACCAGGGGTTTCCCCTCCACTTT; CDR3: CSARDQGFPLHF
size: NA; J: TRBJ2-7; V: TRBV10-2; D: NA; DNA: TGCGCCACCTCCCAGAGCTCCTACGAGCAGTACTTC; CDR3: CATSQSSYEQYF
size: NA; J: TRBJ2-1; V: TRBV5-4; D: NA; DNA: TGTGCCAGCAGCAGGGACAGGGGGGGACTAGCGGCATACAATGAGCAGTTCTTC; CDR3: CASSRDRGGLAAYNEQFF
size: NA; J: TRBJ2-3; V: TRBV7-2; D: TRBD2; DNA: TGTGCCAGCAGCGCTAGCGGGAGATCAGATACGCAGTATTTT; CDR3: CASSASGRSDTQYF
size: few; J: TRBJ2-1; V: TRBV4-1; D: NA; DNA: TGCGCCAGCAGCCAAGTGGGCACAGGGAATGAGCAGTTCTTC; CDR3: CASSQVGTGNEQFF
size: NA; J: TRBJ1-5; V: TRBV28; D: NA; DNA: TGTGCCAGCAGTTTGTCCAGGGAGGGCAATCAGCCCCAGCATTTT; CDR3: CASSLSREGNQPQHF
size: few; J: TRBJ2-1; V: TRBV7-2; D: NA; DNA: TGTGCCAGCAGTTCTACGGTCGCCAGGAATGAGCAGTTCTTC; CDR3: CASSSTVARNEQFF
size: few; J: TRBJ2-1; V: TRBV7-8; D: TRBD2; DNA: TGTGCCAGCAGCTCCAACGGCGGGGGGAGACTAGCGGGCGCCTACAATGAGCAGTTCTTC; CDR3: CASSSNGGGRLAGAYNEQFF
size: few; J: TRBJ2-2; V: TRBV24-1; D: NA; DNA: TGTGCCACCAGTGTTACATACACCGGGGAGCTGTTTTTT; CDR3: CATSVTYTGELFF
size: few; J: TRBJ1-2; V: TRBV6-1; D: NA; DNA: TGTGCCAGCAGCGGAACAGCTTTGTCTGGCTACACCTTC; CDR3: CASSGTALSGYTF
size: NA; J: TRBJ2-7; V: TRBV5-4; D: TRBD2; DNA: TGTGCCAGCAGCTCGAGGACTAGCGGAGAGTACGAGCAGTACTTC; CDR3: CASSSRTSGEYEQYF
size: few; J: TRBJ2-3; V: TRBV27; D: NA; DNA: TGTGCCAGCCGCGTTGCAGATACGCAGTATTTT; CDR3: CASRVADTQYF
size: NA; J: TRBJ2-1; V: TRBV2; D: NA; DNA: TGTGCCACCAAAGGGGAACAGTTCTACAATGAGCAGTTCTTC; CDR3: CATKGEQFYNEQFF
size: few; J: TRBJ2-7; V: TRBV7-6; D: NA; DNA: TGTGCCAGCAGCCCCGGCCCTAAAAGCTCCTACGAGCAGTACTTC; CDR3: CASSPGPKSSYEQYF
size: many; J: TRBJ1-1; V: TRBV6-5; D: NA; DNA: TGTGCCAGCATTGGTGACAGGCAGGAAGCTTTCTTT; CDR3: CASIGDRQEAFF
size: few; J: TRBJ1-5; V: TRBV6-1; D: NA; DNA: TGTGCCAGCAGTGGGGACCCTCGACAGCCCCAGCATTTT; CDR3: CASSGDPRQPQHF
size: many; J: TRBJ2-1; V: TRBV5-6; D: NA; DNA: TGTGCCAGCAGCACAGTAGGGCCCTCCTACAATGAGCAGTTCTTC; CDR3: CASSTVGPSYNEQFF
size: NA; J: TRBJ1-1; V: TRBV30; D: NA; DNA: TGTGCCTCGGGACAATGGGACACTGAAGCTTTCTTT; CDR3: CASGQWDTEAFF
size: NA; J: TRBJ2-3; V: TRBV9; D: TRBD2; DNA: TGTGCCAGCAGCCGAGCAGGACTAGCGGGAGAAGGAGATACGCAGTATTTT; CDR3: CASSRAGLAGEGDTQYF
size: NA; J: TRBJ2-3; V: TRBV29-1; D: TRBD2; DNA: TGCAGCGTTCGCGGGAGAGGCACAGATACGCAGTATTTT; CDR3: CSVRGRGTDTQYF
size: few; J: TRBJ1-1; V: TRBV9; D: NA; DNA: TGTGCCAGCGGACTGGGGGTCATGAACACTGAAGCTTTCTTT; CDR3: CASGLGVMNTEAFF
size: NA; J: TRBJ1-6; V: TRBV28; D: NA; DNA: TGTGCTCTCACGGCGGGTTTGGGATCACCCCTCCACTTT; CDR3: CALTAGLGSPLHF
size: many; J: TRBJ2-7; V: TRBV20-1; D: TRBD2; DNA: TGCAGTGCTACGGGACTAGCGGATTACGAGCAGTACTTC; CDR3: CSATGLADYEQYF
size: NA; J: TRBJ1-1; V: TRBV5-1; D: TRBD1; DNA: TGCGCCAGCAGCTTCCGGGACAGGGTATCTGAAGCTTTCTTT; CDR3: CASSFRDRVSEAFF
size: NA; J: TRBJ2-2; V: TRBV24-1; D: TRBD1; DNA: TGTGCCACCAACAGGGGTGGCACCGGGGAGCTGTTTTTT; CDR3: CATNRGGTGELFF
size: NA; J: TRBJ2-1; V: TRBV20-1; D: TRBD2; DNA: TGCAGTGCTAGACCGGGACTAGCGGGAAAAATTGGTCGGTTTCAGAATGAGCAGTTCTTC; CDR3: CSARPGLAGKIGRFQNEQFF
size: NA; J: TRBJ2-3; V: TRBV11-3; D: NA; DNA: TGTGCCAGCCAAGGGGGATCCGACACAGATACGCAGTATTTT; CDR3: CASQGGSDTDTQYF
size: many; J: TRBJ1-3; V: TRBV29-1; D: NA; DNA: TGCAGCGTTTCAGCAGGGTTTGGAAACACCATATATTTT; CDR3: CSVSAGFGNTIYF
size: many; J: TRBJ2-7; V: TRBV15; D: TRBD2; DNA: TGTGCCACCAGCAGTGCACTAGCGGGAATCGAGCAGTACTTC; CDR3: CATSSALAGIEQYF
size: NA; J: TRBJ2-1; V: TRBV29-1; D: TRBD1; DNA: TGCAGCGCTGACAGGGGAAATTACAATGAGCAGTTCTTC; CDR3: CSADRGNYNEQFF
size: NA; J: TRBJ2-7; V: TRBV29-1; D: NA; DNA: TGCAGCGTTGGGGGCAACGAGGGGATGCAGTACTTC; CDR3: CSVGGNEGMQYF
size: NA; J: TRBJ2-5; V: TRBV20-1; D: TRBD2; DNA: TGCAGTGCCAGTTATCCTAGCGGGGTCCAAGAGACCCAGTACTTC; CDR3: CSASYPSGVQETQYF
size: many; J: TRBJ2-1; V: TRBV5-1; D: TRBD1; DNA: TGCGCCAGCAGCCCGACAGGGGGGTACTACAATGAGCAGTTCTTC; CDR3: CASSPTGGYYNEQFF
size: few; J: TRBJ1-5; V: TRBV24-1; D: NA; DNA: TGTGCCACCCAAGGTTTCGGGGAGCGGGGTCAGCCCCAGCATTTT; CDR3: CATQGFGERGQPQHF